The 4 T cell receptor beta chains below come from one sample, sequenced in a study of blood T cell repertoires in COVID-19. Assay used: immunoSEQ multiplex PCR; TCRdb lists only in-frame clones, some missing. The repertoire consists of under 200,000 clones, with roughly 82% occurring once and the leading ten covering 5.2%. What was sequenced was PBMCs or T cells enriched from blood (not recorded which). These receptors were obtained from a woman aged 55-69 years with acute COVID-19.

This chain's CDR3 is CASSQDHGDEQYV. The CDR3 region has the DNA TGTGCCAGCAGCCAAGATCACGGGGACGAGCAGTACGTC. V is TRBV14 and J is TRBJ2-7; tentative D call: TRBD2 (5 bases). Germline CDR1 and CDR2: SGHDN and FVKESK. The V gene lost 0 bases and the J gene lost 5 bases, with 8 bases spanning the gap. CDR3 length equals 13 residues.

The genes are TRBV6-2 or TRBV6-3 and TRBJ2-7, with TRBD1 identical over 8 bases. This CDR3 has 16 residues. Germline assignment: CDR1 MNHEY and CDR2 SVGEGT. V lost 2 bases, J lost 2 bases, and 8 bases stayed unmatched. For the CDR3, the DNA is TGTGCCAGCAGTTACAGCGGACAGGGCTTTACCTACGAGCAGTACGTC. It encodes CASSYSGQGFTYEQYV.

This CDR3 reads CSAGGAGHEQYF. CDR3 DNA: TGCAGCGCCGGGGGTGCGGGGCACGAGCAGTACTTC. The rearrangement joins TRBV29-1 to TRBJ2-7; TRBD2 is a possible D gene (6 bases). Germline V gene lookup returns CDR1 SQVTM and CDR2 ANQGSEA. V lost 7 bases and J lost 5, with 15 bases in between. The CDR3 runs to 12 residues.

The chain has TRBV7-9 and TRBJ2-7; possible D gene TRBD1, 6 bases. The CDR3 is 14 residues long. CDR1 and CDR2 (germline): SEHNR, FQNEAQ (reference sequence). Between the trimmed V and J ends, which lost 7 bases and 4 bases, there was a span of 17 bases. The CDR3: CASTTGQDVYEQYF. CDR3 nucleotides: TGTGCCAGCACCACAGGGCAGGATGTTTACGAGCAGTACTTC.